This note documents a single TCR beta chain sequence. Its antigen remains undetermined. No quality values exist for individual bases; no much larger clone is one base distant. Trimming removed 3 bases from V and 7 bases from J, leaving 10 bases between the germline ends. The germline V gene provides CDR1 SGHTA and CDR2 FQGNSA. The CDR3 holds 12 amino acids from the cysteine to the phenylalanine. Only CDR3 DNA remains: 36 bases, in frame from the first base. The data belong to a study of blood T cell repertoires in COVID-19 (dated by TCRdb to the early 2020s). Regarding the study in general: The collaborator samples originated in the United States, Italy and Spain and spanned the acute and convalescent phases of COVID-19. The prospective study material was composed of cDNA or gDNA derived from T cells, B-cell-depleted T cells, or PBMCs. The dataset comprised deeply sampled blood TCRbeta repertoires from subjects exposed to, actively infected with, or recovered from COVID-19. The repertoires were released in a freely available public database meant as a resource for research on the immune response to SARS-CoV-2. The samples were drawn from two sources: the first 160 participants of the ongoing ImmuneRACE study, and over 950 subjects contributed by 6 global collaborators. Nearly every sample came with metadata listing a de-identified subject ID, COVID-19 status, age in years and sex. Where available, HLA class I and class II types were obtained from metadata supplied by the sample provider rather than from assay-based typing. What the work shows at the level of the full study, not this receptor alone: The quantity of clinical and demographic metadata differed by source and by participant and was supplied without curation.

The immunoSEQ Assay, a bias-controlled multiplex PCR, was used to amplify TCRbeta CDR3 regions from genomic DNA. As for how the authors treated the data: Within the assay, amplification of reference gene primers was used to estimate how many nucleated cells each sample contained. Sequence reads were collapsed and filtered to measure the absolute abundance of every unique TCRbeta CDR3 rearrangement. For each sample, productive Simpson clonality was calculated by taking the square root of Simpson's diversity index across productive rearrangements. In TCRdb, the immuneACCESS table is reduced to in-frame sequences with V and J assigned. These tables do not hold every clone; where another copy was compared, an unresolved V gene accounts for under half, and the others remain unexplained. For V, J and clone size, that table is used; D and trimming come from the DNA. The sample table lists some 150,000 clones, approximately 86% of them with a count of one. Approximately 3.5% of the sample is held by the ten biggest clonotypes.

Each collaborating institution followed its own protocols to collect whole blood in K2EDTA tubes. Collaborator samples were shipped for TCRbeta analysis as frozen whole blood, isolated PBMCs, or DNA extracted from either sample type. The source of this sequence is a man in his 70s with acute or convalescent COVID-19. The chain couples TRBV7-2 to TRBJ2-7; tentative D gene TRBD2, with 6 bases matching. Sequenced: peripheral blood. The CDR3 loop reads CASSLAGPEQYF. The sequenced DNA is TGTGCCAGCAGCTTGGCGGGGCCAGAGCAGTACTTC.